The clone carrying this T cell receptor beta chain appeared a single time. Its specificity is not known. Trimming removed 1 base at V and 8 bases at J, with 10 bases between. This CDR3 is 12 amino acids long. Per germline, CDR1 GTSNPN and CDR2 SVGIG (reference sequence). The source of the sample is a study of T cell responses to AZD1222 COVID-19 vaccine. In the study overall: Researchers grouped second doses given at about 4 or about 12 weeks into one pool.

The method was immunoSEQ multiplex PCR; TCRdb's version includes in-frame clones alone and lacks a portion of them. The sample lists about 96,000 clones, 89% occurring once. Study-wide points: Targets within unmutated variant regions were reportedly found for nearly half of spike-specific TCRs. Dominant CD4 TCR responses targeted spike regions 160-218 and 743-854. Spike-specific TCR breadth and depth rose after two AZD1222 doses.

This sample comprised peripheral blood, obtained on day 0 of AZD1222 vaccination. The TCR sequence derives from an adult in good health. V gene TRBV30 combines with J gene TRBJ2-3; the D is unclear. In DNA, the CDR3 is TGTGCCTGGAGTGACGTCCTAGTTACGCAGTATTTT. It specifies CAWSDVLVTQYF.